The 2 T cell receptor beta chains listed next were all sequenced from one sample in a study of T-cell memory formation after mild COVID-19. One entry per CDR3 protein, called by TCRdb with MiXCR from the 5' RACE reads. The profile shows approximately 500,000 distinct CDR3 sequences, around a quarter of them singletons. Source material: PBMCs or a T cell subset sorted from them (not recorded which). These receptors all come from an adult woman who had mild COVID-19 (a few samples of this study predate the infection). Cell type and time point are not known.

The rearrangement uses TRBV12-5 and TRBJ2-5; a weak D match, TRBD2 (5 bases). With 1 base removed from V and 5 bases from J, the gap between germline ends came to 8 bases. Germline loops: CDR1 LGHNT, CDR2 FRNRAP. CDR3 length equals 13 residues. DNA of the CDR3: TGTGCTAGTGGTTTGGCGGAGCGGGAGACCCAGTACTTC. Its protein product is CASGLAERETQYF. The full variable domain, rest sourced from reference TRBV12-5 and TRBJ2-5, is DARVTQTPRHKVTEMGQEVTMRCQPILGHNTVFWYRQTMMQGLELLAYFRNRAPLDDSGMPKDRFSAEMPDATLATLKIQPSEPRDSAVYFCASGLAERETQYFGPGTRLLVL.

V and J are TRBV6-1 and TRBJ1-1, with D maybe TRBD1 (5 bases). Germline V CDR1 and CDR2: MNHNS, SASEGT. The CDR3 has 14 amino acids. V lost 2 bases to trimming and J lost 0 bases, with 7 bases between them. The CDR3 DNA reads as TGTGCCAGCAGTGAAATCAGGGTGAACACTGAAGCTTTCTTT. Its protein product is CASSEIRVNTEAFF.